These 15 T cell receptor beta chains originate from one sample sequenced in a study of early T cells in non-severe SARS-CoV-2 infection. Via MiXCR, TCRdb re-called the 5' RACE reads, giving one row per CDR3 protein. The repertoire consists of approximately 71,000 distinct CDR3 sequences, with roughly 13% occurring once and the leading ten covering 11% to 15%. The sample taken for sequencing was whole blood. The receptors derive from an adult who was a healthcare worker with PCR-confirmed SARS-CoV-2 infection or an uninfected control (not recorded which).

There are a few counts of this clonotype. The chain joins TRBV6-6 to TRBJ1-4, with 8 nucleotides matching TRBD1. J was trimmed by 10 bases and V by 6 bases; bases with no gene match: 13. The CDR3 runs to 15 residues. In germline, CDR1 is MNHNY, CDR2 SVGAGI (reference sequence). As DNA, the CDR3 is TGTGCCAGCAGCCCTCTCGGACAGGGACGAGGAAAACTGTTTTTT. Protein sequence: CASSPLGQGRGKLFF.

The DNA of the CDR3 is TGTGCCAGCAGCCTGGGAGGGACCCCCTTTGGGGCCAACGTCCTGACTTTC. This translates into CASSLGGTPFGANVLTF. The V and J genes are TRBV2 and TRBJ2-6, with TRBD2 matching 7 bases. The CDR3 extends over 17 amino acids. V shed 6 bases, J shed 3 bases, and the junction held 11 bases outside the gene matches. Germline-derived CDR1 and CDR2 are SNHLY and FYNNEI.

Many counts were recorded for this clonotype. V gene TRBV6-5 combines with J gene TRBJ2-5; unclear D gene. The CDR3 has 12 residues. The V end lost 2 bases, the J end lost 5 bases, and 6 bases lay between the germline ends. CDR1 and CDR2 from the germline V gene are MNHEY and SVGAGI. The CDR3, as DNA: TGTGCCAGCAGTTACATGGGCGAGACCCAGTACTTC. As protein: CASSYMGETQYF.

This clonotype has ten or more counts. The rearrangement uses TRBV27 and TRBJ1-2, with a tentative D call TRBD1 (5 bases). Trimming took off 5 bases at V and 4 bases at J, with 20 bases between the two ends. The CDR3 is 16 amino acids. Germline CDR1 reads MNHEY; CDR2 reads SMNVEV (reference sequence). Written as DNA, the CDR3 is TGTGCCAGCAGTCGGCGGGGCAGGGAGGGCCGCTATGGCTACACCTTC. Translating it yields CASSRRGREGRYGYTF.

This clonotype was counted at least ten times. V and J are TRBV29-1 and TRBJ1-4, with D possibly being TRBD1 (6 bases). From germline, CDR1 is SQVTM and CDR2 ANQGSEA. The CDR3 runs 13 residues. Trimming pared 7 bases from V and 7 bases from J, leaving 16 bases between. This chain's CDR3 is CSARGVPGEKLFF. CDR3 in DNA: TGCAGCGCTAGGGGGGTGCCGGGTGAAAAACTGTTTTTT.

This clonotype has a count of ten or more. CDR3 amino acids: CASSLGGVLFPDTQYF. The CDR3 DNA sequence: TGTGCCAGCAGCTTAGGCGGGGTACTCTTTCCAGATACGCAGTATTTT. This chain joins TRBV7-9 and TRBJ2-3; D is possibly TRBD2 (6 bases). V was clipped by 1 base and J by 4 bases, with 15 bases between them. The CDR3 totals 16 residues. The germline CDR1 and CDR2 sequences are SEHNR and FQNEAQ (reference sequence).

V usage is TRBV7-3 and J usage is TRBJ2-2; D remains unclear. Trimming removed 4 bases at V and 6 bases at J, with 12 bases between. Germline CDR1 SGHTA, CDR2 FQGTGA. CDR3 length: 14 residues. CDR3 amino acids: CASSSQLFSGELFF. The DNA for the CDR3 is TGTGCCAGCAGCTCCCAGCTATTCTCCGGGGAGCTGTTTTTT.

This clonotype was observed at least ten times. The genes are TRBV4-3 and TRBJ1-1; D gene uncertain. Trimming pared 4 bases from V and 11 bases from J, leaving 17 bases between. The CDR3 has 13 residues. From germline, CDR1 is LGHNA and CDR2 YSLEER. The CDR3 sequence is CASSLRLGVAAFF. The CDR3 DNA reads TGCGCCAGCAGCCTCCGCCTTGGGGTCGCTGCTTTCTTT.

This clonotype was picked up many times. The chain combines TRBV20-1 with TRBJ2-3; D not certain. The germline CDR1 and CDR2 sequences are DFQATT and SNEGSKA (reference sequence). The CDR3 sequence is 12 residues long. V lost 6 bases, J lost 5 bases, and 12 bases lay in between. CDR3 nucleotide sequence: TGCAGTGCCGTCCTCAGTGGAGATACGCAGTATTTT. It specifies CSAVLSGDTQYF.

This clonotype has just a few counts. The chain has TRBV7-2 and TRBJ2-3, with 10 bases identical to TRBD2. Germline V gene sequence: CDR1 SGHTA, CDR2 FQGNSA. The CDR3 consists of 19 residues. J was trimmed by 2 bases and V by 3 bases; bases with no gene match: 14. The CDR3 spells CASSFSGISGGKYTDTQYF. The CDR3 DNA sequence: TGTGCCAGCAGCTTCTCTGGGATTAGCGGGGGGAAGTACACAGATACGCAGTATTTT.

The rearrangement links TRBV5-5 to TRBJ2-5, with 7 nucleotides matching TRBD1. The CDR3 runs 14 residues. CDR1 and CDR2 (germline): SGHKS, YYEKEE (reference sequence). V dropped 4 bases and J dropped 5; count of bases not matched to a gene: 8. In DNA, the CDR3 is TGTGCCAGCAGCCGGTCCACAGGGGACGAGACCCAGTACTTC. Translating it yields CASSRSTGDETQYF.

V and J are TRBV2 and TRBJ1-5; 7 positions match TRBD1. Trimming removed 4 bases from V and 0 bases from J; junction bases left unmatched: 0. CDR3 size: 14 residues. In germline, CDR1 is SNHLY, CDR2 FYNNEI. This CDR3 reads CASSAGGSNQPQHF. CDR3 in DNA: TGTGCCAGCAGTGCAGGGGGTAGCAATCAGCCCCAGCATTTT.

Many counts were recorded for this clonotype. The chain joins TRBV29-1 to TRBJ2-1; 8 nucleotides align to TRBD1. Trimming at V came to 1 base and at J to 7 bases, leaving 3 bases not matched to a gene. The CDR3 length is 13 residues. Germline V gene lookup returns CDR1 SQVTM and CDR2 ANQGSEA. CDR3 in amino acids: CSVEGTGLNEQFF. CDR3 sequence (DNA): TGCAGCGTTGAAGGGACAGGGCTGAATGAGCAGTTCTTC.

This clonotype was counted a few times. The rearrangement joins TRBV9 to TRBJ2-2; perhaps TRBD1 as D (6 bases). CDR3 size: 14 residues. Germline assignment: CDR1 SGDLS and CDR2 YYNGEE. The V end was cut by 4 bases, the J end by 6 bases, with 13 bases between. CDR3 nucleotides: TGTGCCAGCAGCTTAAGACAGGATTCCGGGGAGCTGTTTTTT. Its translation: CASSLRQDSGELFF.

The table lists this clonotype with a few counts. The genes are TRBV6-1 and TRBJ2-3; 9 nucleotides line up with TRBD2. Germline-derived CDR1 and CDR2 are MNHNS and SASEGT. The CDR3 runs to 16 residues. The J segment lost 1 base and the V segment lost 2 bases, leaving 4 bases of the junction unmatched. DNA for the CDR3: TGTGCCAGCAGTGAAACTAGCGGGCCTGGCACAGATACGCAGTATTTT. This translates into CASSETSGPGTDTQYF.